This T cell receptor beta chain was identified in a study of CD8 T cells in Susac syndrome. The study, taken as a whole, reports: As acknowledged by the study, its TCR sequencing and HLA analysis included a relatively small number of individuals.

Sequencing of TCR beta covered CD8+ and CD4+ T cells obtained from blood. The multiple sclerosis controls were treatment-naive patients affected by stable or active relapsing-remitting disease. A quantity of about 0.5 to 1 ug RNA underwent reverse transcription using random hexamers. With immunoSEQ multiplex PCR, TCR beta CDR3 was amplified across 54 Vbeta and 13 Jbeta. TCRdb passed the immunoSEQ multiplex PCR reads through MiXCR, listing each CDR3 protein once. Of more than 65,000 distinct CDR3 sequences listed, approximately 96% are singletons. This clonotype appeared a single time. The antigen remains undetermined. CDR1 MGHRA and CDR2 YSYEKL come from the germline V gene. The V and J ends lost 3 bases and 6 bases, in that order; junction bases with no gene match: 9. This CDR3 has 15 residues.

Sequencing input: CD8+ T cells from PBMCs. The sequence was obtained from a human donor with multiple sclerosis. The rearrangement joins TRBV4-1 to TRBJ1-2; 8 bases align to TRBD1. CDR3 DNA: TGCGCCAGCAGCCAGGCTACAGGGGGGAGAGATGGCTACACCTTC. Translated: CASSQATGGRDGYTF.